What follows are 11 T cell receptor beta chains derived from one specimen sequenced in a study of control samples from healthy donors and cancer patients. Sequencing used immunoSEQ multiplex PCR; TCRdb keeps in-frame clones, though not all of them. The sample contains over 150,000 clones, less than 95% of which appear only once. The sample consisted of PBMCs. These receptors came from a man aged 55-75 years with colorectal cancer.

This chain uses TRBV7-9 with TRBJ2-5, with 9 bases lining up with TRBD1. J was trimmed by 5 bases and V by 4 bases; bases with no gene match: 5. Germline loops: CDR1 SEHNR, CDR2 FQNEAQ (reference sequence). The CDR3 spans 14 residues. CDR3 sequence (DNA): TGTGCCAGCAGCTACCAAGACAGGGGGGAGACCCAGTACTTC. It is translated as CASSYQDRGETQYF.

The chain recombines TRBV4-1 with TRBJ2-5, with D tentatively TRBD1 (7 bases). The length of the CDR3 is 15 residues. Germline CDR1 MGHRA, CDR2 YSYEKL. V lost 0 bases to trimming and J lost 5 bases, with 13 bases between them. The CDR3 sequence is CASSQEGGGEETQYF. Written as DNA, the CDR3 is TGCGCCAGCAGCCAAGAAGGAGGGGGCGAGGAGACCCAGTACTTC.

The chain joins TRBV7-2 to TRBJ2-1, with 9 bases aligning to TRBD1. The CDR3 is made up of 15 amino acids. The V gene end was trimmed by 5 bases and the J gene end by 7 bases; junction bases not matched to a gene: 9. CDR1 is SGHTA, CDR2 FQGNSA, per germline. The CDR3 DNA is TGTGCCAGCAGCCTGGGACAGGGATTTTGGAATGAGCAGTTCTTC. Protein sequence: CASSLGQGFWNEQFF.

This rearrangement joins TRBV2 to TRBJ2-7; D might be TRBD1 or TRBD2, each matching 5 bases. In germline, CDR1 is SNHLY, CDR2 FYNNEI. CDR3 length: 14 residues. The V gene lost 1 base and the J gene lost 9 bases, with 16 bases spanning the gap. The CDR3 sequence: CASSEGTSGGSQYF. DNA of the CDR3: TGTGCCAGCAGTGAAGGGACATCCGGCGGGTCGCAGTACTTC.

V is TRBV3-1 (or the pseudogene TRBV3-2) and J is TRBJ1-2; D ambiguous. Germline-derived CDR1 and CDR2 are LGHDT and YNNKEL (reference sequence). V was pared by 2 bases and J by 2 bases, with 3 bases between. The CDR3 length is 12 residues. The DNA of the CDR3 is TGTGCCAGCAGCCAACTCAACTATGGCTACACCTTC. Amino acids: CASSQLNYGYTF.

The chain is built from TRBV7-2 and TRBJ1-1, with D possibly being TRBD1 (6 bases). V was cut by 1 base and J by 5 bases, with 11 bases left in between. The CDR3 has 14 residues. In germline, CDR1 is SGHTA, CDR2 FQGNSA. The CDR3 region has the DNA TGTGCCAGCAGCTTAGGGCCAGGGGAGACTGAAGCTTTCTTT. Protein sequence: CASSLGPGETEAFF.

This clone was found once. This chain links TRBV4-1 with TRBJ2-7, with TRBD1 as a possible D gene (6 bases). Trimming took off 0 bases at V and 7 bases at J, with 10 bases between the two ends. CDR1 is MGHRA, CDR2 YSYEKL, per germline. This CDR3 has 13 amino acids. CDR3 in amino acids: CASSQDLQGEQYF. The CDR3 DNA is TGCGCCAGCAGCCAAGATCTTCAGGGGGAGCAGTACTTC.

CDR3 region: CAWGYVSSYNSPLHF. In DNA form, the CDR3 reads TGTGCCTGGGGGTACGTCAGCTCCTATAATTCACCCCTCCACTTT. This chain joins TRBV30 and TRBJ1-6; D is unresolved. Germline V gene lookup returns CDR1 GTSNPN and CDR2 SVGIG (reference sequence). V was cut by 5 bases and J by 0 bases, with 11 bases left in between. The CDR3 has 15 amino acids.

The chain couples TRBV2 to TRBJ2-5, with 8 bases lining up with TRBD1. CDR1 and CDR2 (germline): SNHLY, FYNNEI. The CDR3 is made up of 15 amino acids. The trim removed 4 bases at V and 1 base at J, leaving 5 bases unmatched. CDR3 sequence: CASSGDRNTQETQYF. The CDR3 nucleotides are TGTGCCAGCAGTGGGGACAGGAACACCCAAGAGACCCAGTACTTC.

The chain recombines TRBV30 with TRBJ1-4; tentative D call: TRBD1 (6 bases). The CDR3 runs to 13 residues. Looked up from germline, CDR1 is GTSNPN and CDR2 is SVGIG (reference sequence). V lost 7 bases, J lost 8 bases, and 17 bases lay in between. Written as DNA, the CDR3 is TGTGCCTCGAACAGGGCTTCGGGGGAAAAACTGTTTTTT. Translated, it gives CASNRASGEKLFF.

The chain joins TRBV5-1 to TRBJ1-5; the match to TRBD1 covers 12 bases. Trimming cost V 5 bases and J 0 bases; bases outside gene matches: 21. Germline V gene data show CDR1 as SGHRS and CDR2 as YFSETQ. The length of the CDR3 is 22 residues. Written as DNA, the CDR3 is TGCGCCAGCAGAAATGATGCAGGGACAGGGGGCTGCTTTACTGCTAGCAATCAGCCCCAGCATTTT. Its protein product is CASRNDAGTGGCFTASNQPQHF.